The present TCR beta chain was sequenced within a study of cytomegalovirus exposure and HLA in healthy donors. The study's findings and limits: The authors confirmed in vitro that a few CMV-associated chains were specific for CMV antigens. Per a prior analysis, the majority of TCR beta V segments were productive roughly 87% or roughly 30% of the time.

In regard to this clone: Its target is unknown.

The PCR used 60 Vbeta and 13 Jbeta primers. The protocol was immunoSEQ multiplex PCR, while the TCRdb copy is restricted to in-frame clones and leaves out a portion. The table shows approximately 150,000 clones, with around 84% occurring only once. Germline V gene data show CDR1 as SQVTM and CDR2 as ANQGSEA. This CDR3 has 12 amino acids. V trimming: 6 bases; J trimming: 5 bases; junction bases outside the gene matches: 4. Healthy people donating bone marrow made up the donors. The V gene is TRBV29-1, the J gene TRBJ1-2; 9 nucleotides agree with TRBD1. The sequenced sample was PBMCs. This receptor was obtained from a boy between 2 and 10 years old in good health and CMV-seronegative. The CDR3 DNA reads TGCAGCGTCAGGACAGGGGTGTATGGCTACACCTTC. Protein product: CSVRTGVYGYTF.